The present T cell receptor (beta chain) was sequenced within a study of T cells in Graves' hyperthyroidism and ophthalmopathy. For the study at large: Before treatment of any kind, peripheral blood was taken at initial diagnosis.

The CDR3 spans 12 residues. Germline CDR1 is MDHEN and CDR2 is SYDVKM. Trimming removed 7 bases from V and 5 bases from J, with 11 bases in between. The investigators amplified TCR beta CDR3 regions from RNA transcripts. RT-PCR in the first round (using the HTBI primer set) targeted the TCR CDR3. MiXCR, run by TCRdb on the multiplex PCR reads, gives a single entry per CDR3 protein. The table shows 470,000 or so distinct CDR3 sequences, with less than 25% occurring only once. This clonotype was detected many times. J is TRBJ2-5 and V is TRBV28; D may be TRBD1 (6 bases). The sequencing sample was made of blood. The TCR was taken from a man between 18 and 29 years old with Graves' hyperthyroidism. The CDR3 protein is CASNGQGETQYF. Written as DNA, the CDR3 is TGTGCCAGCAATGGGCAGGGGGAGACCCAGTACTTC.